This TCR beta chain was sequenced for a study of shared clonotypes between healthy human individuals. Details on this clone: Its antigen is still unknown.

The study, taken as a whole, reports: Genetic and exposure-history diversity was limited by the small donor number.

CDR3 size: 14 residues. Looked up from germline, CDR1 is MGHDK and CDR2 is SYGVNS. The V and J ends lost 2 bases and 12 bases respectively, with 17 bases between them. The naive CD8 subset, CD45RO-negative cells positively selected for CCR7, excluded terminally differentiated effector memory CD45RA+ cells. This was a deep-level run. Assay used: immunoSEQ multiplex PCR; TCRdb lists only in-frame clones, some missing. The sample has about 820,000 clones; nearly 95% are singletons. The receptor's source is a man younger than 45 in good health. J is TRBJ2-1 and V is TRBV25-1, with D perhaps being TRBD1 or TRBD2 (5 bases each). Sequenced sample: naive CD8+ T cells sorted from blood. The CDR3 nucleotides read TGTGCCAGCAGTGAAGGCACTCTGCCTGGGGGGCAGTTCTTC. This gives the protein CASSEGTLPGGQFF.